The clone carrying this T cell receptor (beta chain) was seen a handful of times. What it binds is not known. These data come from a study of shared clonotypes between healthy human individuals. On the study more broadly: For every donor, three CD4 naive, three CD4 memory, two CD8 naive and one CD8 memory plates were used.

CD4+ cells underwent separation, giving CD45RA+ naive and CD45RA-negative memory subsets. Overall study findings and caveats: Shared clonotypes: about 5.3% naive CD4, about 3.5% naive CD8, over 2% memory CD4, about 0.41% memory CD8. Naive subsets usually exceeded memory subsets in estimated richness.

The CDR3 spans 12 residues. Looked up from germline, CDR1 is MNHNS and CDR2 is SASEGT. Trimming cost V 2 bases and J 7 bases, with 5 bases left between them. The data were produced by immunoSEQ multiplex PCR, yet TCRdb's version contains in-frame clones alone and is incomplete. The repertoire holds about 1 million clones, around 74% seen once, with 1.4% in the top ten. What was sequenced was memory CD4+ T cells sorted from blood. Subset here: CD45RA-negative fraction. This chain connects TRBV6-1 to TRBJ2-2; D remains ambiguous. This receptor was identified in a man younger than 30 in good health. This CDR3 is CASSEPGGELFF. In DNA form, the CDR3 reads TGTGCCAGCAGTGAACCCGGCGGGGAGCTGTTTTTT.